The text below deals with one T cell receptor (beta chain). Antigen specificity is unknown. Germline V gives CDR1 SNHLY, CDR2 FYNNEI. The CDR3 is 13 residues long. V was clipped by 7 bases and J by 2 bases, with 10 bases between them. This sample is part of a study of T cell repertoires in cytomegalovirus infection. Looking at the study overall: HLA-B-restricted CMV epitopes that are well studied, plus recently identified HLA-C-restricted ones, were used by the study.

Via MiXCR, TCRdb re-called the reads, giving one row per CDR3 protein. The sample includes about 310,000 distinct CDR3 sequences, more than 20% of them seen just once. This clonotype was sampled from a human donor in good health (CMV status not recorded). Some clones in this sample may be carry-over from other donors' samples. The input for sequencing was cultured PBMCs, taken from culture after CMV antigen stimulation. This rearrangement joins TRBV2 to TRBJ2-3; D unresolved. As DNA, the CDR3 is TGTGCCAGCACCGAAGCCCCCACAGATACGCAGTATTTT. Its translation: CASTEAPTDTQYF.